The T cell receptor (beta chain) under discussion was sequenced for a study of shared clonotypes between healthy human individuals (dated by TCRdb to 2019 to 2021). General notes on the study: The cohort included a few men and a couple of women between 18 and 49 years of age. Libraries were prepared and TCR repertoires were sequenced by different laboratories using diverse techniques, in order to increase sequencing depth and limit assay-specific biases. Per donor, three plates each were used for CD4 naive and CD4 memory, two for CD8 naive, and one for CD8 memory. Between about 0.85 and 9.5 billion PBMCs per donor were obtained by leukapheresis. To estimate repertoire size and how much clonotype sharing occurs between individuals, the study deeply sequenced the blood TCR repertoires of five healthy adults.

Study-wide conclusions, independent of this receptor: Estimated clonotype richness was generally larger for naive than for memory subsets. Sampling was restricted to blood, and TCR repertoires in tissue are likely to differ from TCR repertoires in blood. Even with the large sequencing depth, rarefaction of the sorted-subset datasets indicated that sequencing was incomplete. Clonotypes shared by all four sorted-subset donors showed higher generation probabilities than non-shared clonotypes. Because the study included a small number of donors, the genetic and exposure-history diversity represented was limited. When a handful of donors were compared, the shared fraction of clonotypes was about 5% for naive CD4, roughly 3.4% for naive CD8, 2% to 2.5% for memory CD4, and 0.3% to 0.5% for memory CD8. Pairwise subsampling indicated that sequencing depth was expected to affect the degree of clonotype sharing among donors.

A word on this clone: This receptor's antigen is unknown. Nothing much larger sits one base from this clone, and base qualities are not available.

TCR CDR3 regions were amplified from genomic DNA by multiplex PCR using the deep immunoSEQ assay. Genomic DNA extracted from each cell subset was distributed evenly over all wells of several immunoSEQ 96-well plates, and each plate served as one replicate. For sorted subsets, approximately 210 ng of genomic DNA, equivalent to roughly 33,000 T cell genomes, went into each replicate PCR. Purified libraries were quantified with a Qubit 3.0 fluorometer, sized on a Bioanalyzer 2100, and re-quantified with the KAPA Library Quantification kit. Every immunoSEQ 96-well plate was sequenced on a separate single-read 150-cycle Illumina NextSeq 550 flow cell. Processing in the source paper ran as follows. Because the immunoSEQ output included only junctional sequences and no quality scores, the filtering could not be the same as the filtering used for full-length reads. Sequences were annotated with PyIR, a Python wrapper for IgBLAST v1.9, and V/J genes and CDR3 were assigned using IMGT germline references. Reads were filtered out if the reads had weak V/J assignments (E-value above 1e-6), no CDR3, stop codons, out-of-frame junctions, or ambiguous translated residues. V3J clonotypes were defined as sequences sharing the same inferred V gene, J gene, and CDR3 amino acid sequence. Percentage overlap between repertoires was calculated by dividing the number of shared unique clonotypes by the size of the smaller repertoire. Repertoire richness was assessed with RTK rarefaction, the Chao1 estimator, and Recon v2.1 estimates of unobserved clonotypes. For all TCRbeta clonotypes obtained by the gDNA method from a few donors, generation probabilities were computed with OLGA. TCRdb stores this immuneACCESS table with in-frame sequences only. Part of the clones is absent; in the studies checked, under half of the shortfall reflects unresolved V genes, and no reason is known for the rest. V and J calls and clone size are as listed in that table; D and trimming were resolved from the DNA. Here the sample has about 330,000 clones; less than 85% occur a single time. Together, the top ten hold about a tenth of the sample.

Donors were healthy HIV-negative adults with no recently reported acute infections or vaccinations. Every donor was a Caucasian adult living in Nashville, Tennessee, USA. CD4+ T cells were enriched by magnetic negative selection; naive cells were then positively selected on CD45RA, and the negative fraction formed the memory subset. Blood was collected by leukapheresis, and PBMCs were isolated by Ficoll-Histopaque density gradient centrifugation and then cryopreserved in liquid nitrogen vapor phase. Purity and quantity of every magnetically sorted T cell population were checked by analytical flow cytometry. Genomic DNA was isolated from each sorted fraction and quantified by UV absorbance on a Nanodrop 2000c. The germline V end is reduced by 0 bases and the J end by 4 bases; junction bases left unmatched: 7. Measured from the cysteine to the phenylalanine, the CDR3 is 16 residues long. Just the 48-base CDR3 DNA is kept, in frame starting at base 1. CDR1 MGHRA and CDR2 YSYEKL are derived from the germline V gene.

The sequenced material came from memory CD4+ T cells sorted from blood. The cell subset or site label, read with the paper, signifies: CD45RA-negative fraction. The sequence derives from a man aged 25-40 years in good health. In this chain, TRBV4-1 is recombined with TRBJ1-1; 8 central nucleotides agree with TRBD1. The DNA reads TGCGCCAGCAGCCAAGATAATCAGGGGGCAGGCACTGAAGCTTTCTTT. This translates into CASSQDNQGAGTEAFF.